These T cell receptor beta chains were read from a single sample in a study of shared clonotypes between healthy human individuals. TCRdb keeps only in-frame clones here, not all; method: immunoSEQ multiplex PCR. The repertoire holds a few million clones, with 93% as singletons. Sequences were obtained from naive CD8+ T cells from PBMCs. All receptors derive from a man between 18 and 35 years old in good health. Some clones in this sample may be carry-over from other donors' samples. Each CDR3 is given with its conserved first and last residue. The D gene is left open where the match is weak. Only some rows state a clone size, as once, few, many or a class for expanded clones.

cdr3_nt: TGTGCCAGCAGCGTATCCGACGGGAGGGCTGAAGCTTTCTTT
cdr3_aa: CASSVSDGRAEAFF
j_call: TRBJ1-1
clone_size: .
d_call: .
v_call: TRBV9

cdr3_nt: TGTGCCAGCACCGAGAGACCAAGTTACGAGCAGTACTTC
cdr3_aa: CASTERPSYEQYF
j_call: TRBJ2-7
clone_size: .
d_call: .
v_call: TRBV6-6

cdr3_nt: TGTGCCAGTAGTATCCGGGGGGAAAACAATGAGCAGTTCTTC
cdr3_aa: CASSIRGENNEQFF
j_call: TRBJ2-1
clone_size: .
d_call: TRBD2
v_call: TRBV19

cdr3_nt: TGTGCCAGCAGCAGGGTACGAAATGAAAAACTGTTTTTT
cdr3_aa: CASSRVRNEKLFF
j_call: TRBJ1-4
clone_size: .
d_call: .
v_call: TRBV11-2

cdr3_nt: TGTGCCAGCAGTCCCTTTGGGGGCGGAATCACCGGGGAGCTGTTTTTT
cdr3_aa: CASSPFGGGITGELFF
j_call: TRBJ2-2
clone_size: .
d_call: .
v_call: TRBV27

cdr3_nt: TGCAGCGTGATAGCGAACACCTACGAGCAGTACTTC
cdr3_aa: CSVIANTYEQYF
j_call: TRBJ2-7
clone_size: .
d_call: .
v_call: TRBV29-1

cdr3_nt: TGTGCCAGCAGCCTAGATCCCCTTTCGGGACAGGTAACCTACGAGCAGTACTTC
cdr3_aa: CASSLDPLSGQVTYEQYF
j_call: TRBJ2-7
clone_size: .
d_call: TRBD1
v_call: TRBV7-9

cdr3_nt: TGTGCCAGCAGCCCGTTGAGGACAGAGCCCTACGAGCAGTACTTC
cdr3_aa: CASSPLRTEPYEQYF
j_call: TRBJ2-7
clone_size: .
d_call: .
v_call: TRBV7-3

cdr3_nt: TGTGCCAGCAGTATCAGGGTATCCGGGGAGCTGTTTTTT
cdr3_aa: CASSIRVSGELFF
j_call: TRBJ2-2
clone_size: .
d_call: .
v_call: TRBV6-5

cdr3_nt: TGTGCCAGCAGCTTTTCCACCGGGCGGTCAGGGAACACTGAAGCTTTCTTT
cdr3_aa: CASSFSTGRSGNTEAFF
j_call: TRBJ1-1
clone_size: .
d_call: .
v_call: TRBV7-9

cdr3_nt: TGTGCCAGCACCCCTCGCAGCCCTTCACACGAGCAGTACTTC
cdr3_aa: CASTPRSPSHEQYF
j_call: TRBJ2-7
clone_size: .
d_call: .
v_call: TRBV27

cdr3_nt: TGTGCCACCAGCGGACGAGGGTACGGTCTGGATGGCTACACCTTC
cdr3_aa: CATSGRGYGLDGYTF
j_call: TRBJ1-2
clone_size: .
d_call: .
v_call: TRBV15

cdr3_nt: TGTGCCAGCGGGCCACTTGTGGGGGGGAGCTCCTACGAGCAGTACTTC
cdr3_aa: CASGPLVGGSSYEQYF
j_call: TRBJ2-7
clone_size: .
d_call: TRBD2
v_call: TRBV7-9

cdr3_nt: TGCAGCGTTGAGGGACTAGCGGGAGAAAAAAGTGGCTACAATGAGCAGTTCTTC
cdr3_aa: CSVEGLAGEKSGYNEQFF
j_call: TRBJ2-1
clone_size: .
d_call: TRBD2
v_call: TRBV29-1

cdr3_nt: TGTGCCAGCCATAGGAGGGGTAGCAGCTCCTACGAGCAGTACTTC
cdr3_aa: CASHRRGSSSYEQYF
j_call: TRBJ2-7
clone_size: once
d_call: .
v_call: TRBV27

cdr3_nt: TGTGCCAGCAGTTTAAGGGGAGATAATCAGCCCCAGCATTTT
cdr3_aa: CASSLRGDNQPQHF
j_call: TRBJ1-5
clone_size: few
d_call: .
v_call: TRBV28

cdr3_nt: TGTGCCTGGAGTGTTACGACCGTCGACGAGCAGTACTTC
cdr3_aa: CAWSVTTVDEQYF
j_call: TRBJ2-7
clone_size: .
d_call: .
v_call: TRBV30

cdr3_nt: TGTGCTAGTGGTTTGGCCCCGGTGGGTCGGAGGTTAGAGGTCACTGAAGCTTTCTTT
cdr3_aa: CASGLAPVGRRLEVTEAFF
j_call: TRBJ1-1
clone_size: few
d_call: .
v_call: TRBV12-5

cdr3_nt: TGTGCCAGGATCATAAGGGATACGCAGTATTTT
cdr3_aa: CARIIRDTQYF
j_call: TRBJ2-3
clone_size: .
d_call: .
v_call: TRBV27

cdr3_nt: TGTGCCACCAGCAGAGAACCGGGAGGGATAGTGGAGGAGCTTACAACTAATGAAAAACTGTTTTTT
cdr3_aa: CATSREPGGIVEELTTNEKLFF
j_call: TRBJ1-4
clone_size: .
d_call: .
v_call: TRBV15